This passage covers 28 T cell receptor beta chains from one sample sequenced in a study of shared T cell receptors in the human thymus. Clones were read by immunoSEQ multiplex PCR, and TCRdb kept only the in-frame ones, dropping some. Among roughly 500,000 clones listed, about 80% were seen once. The same specimen was also included in a second study, on human thymus T cells.

The sequenced material came from thymocytes. These TCRs come from a boy under two years old with a congenital heart defect.

The chain employs TRBV4-1 and TRBJ2-3, with D possibly TRBD2 on 6 matching bases. This CDR3 is built from 18 residues. Looked up from germline, CDR1 is MGHRA and CDR2 is YSYEKL. Trimming stripped 0 bases from V and 1 base from J, with 17 bases between. Here the CDR3 reads CASSQERPSGLGTDTQYF. The CDR3 nucleotides read TGCGCCAGCAGCCAAGAACGTCCGAGCGGGCTTGGCACAGATACGCAGTATTTT.

This chain joins TRBV5-1 and TRBJ1-1; D is possibly TRBD1 (5 bases). Per germline, CDR1 SGHRS and CDR2 YFSETQ. Trimming cost V 4 bases and J 1 base, with 17 bases left between them. The CDR3 extends over 16 amino acids. This CDR3 reads CASSLVAGPGNTEAFF. The CDR3 DNA reads as TGCGCCAGCAGCCTGGTGGCGGGGCCGGGGAACACTGAAGCTTTCTTT.

The chain carries TRBV7-9 and TRBJ2-7; possibly TRBD1 for D (6 bases). CDR3 size: 14 residues. Looked up from germline, CDR1 is SEHNR and CDR2 is FQNEAQ (reference sequence). V was trimmed by 5 bases and J by 0 bases, leaving 11 bases between them. In DNA form, the CDR3 reads TGTGCCAGCAGCCTTCAGGGGTACTCCTACGAGCAGTACTTC. This gives the protein CASSLQGYSYEQYF. The whole variable domain, remainder taken from reference TRBV7-9 and TRBJ2-7, is DTGVSQNPRHKITKRGQNVTFRCDPISEHNRLYWYRQTLGQGPEFLTYFQNEAQLEKSRLLSDRFSAERPKGSFSTLEIQRTEQGDSAMYLCASSLQGYSYEQYFGPGTRLTVT.

The J gene is TRBJ2-1, the V gene TRBV14, with a weak D call TRBD2 (6 bases). The germline V gene has CDR1 SGHDN and CDR2 FVKESK. The CDR3 has 15 residues. V gave up 4 bases and J gave up 7 bases, with 17 bases separating them. The CDR3 DNA sequence: TGTGCCAGCAGCCCTCGTCCGGGAGAAGAAAATGAGCAGTTCTTC. Translation gives CASSPRPGEENEQFF.

The chain employs TRBV4-3 and TRBJ2-1; D not certain. The V end lost 4 bases, the J end lost 6 bases, and 16 bases lay between the germline ends. Germline assignment: CDR1 LGHNA and CDR2 YSLEER. The CDR3 length is 15 residues. In DNA, the CDR3 is TGCGCCAGCAGCCGACGAGGCGCCGTGGGCAATGAGCAGTTCTTC. Its translation: CASSRRGAVGNEQFF.

Concerning this clone: Within the sample, other DNA sequences also encode this same CDR3. V gene TRBV4-3 combines with J gene TRBJ1-2; 7 bases line up with TRBD1. Germline trimming cut 4 bases from V and 4 bases from J; bases unmatched to any gene: 24. The germline V gene encodes CDR1 LGHNA and CDR2 YSLEER. This CDR3 is built from 20 residues. CDR3 nucleotide sequence: TGCGCCAGCAGCCCCAAAGGCCATCCGCAGGGGGTTTTGGGGGGCTATGGCTACACCTTC. It translates to CASSPKGHPQGVLGGYGYTF.

The gene calls are TRBV6-1 and TRBJ1-5; maybe TRBD1 (6 bases). From germline, CDR1 is MNHNS and CDR2 SASEGT. CDR3 length equals 17 residues. Trimming left V 2 bases short and J 2 bases short, with 16 bases between. The CDR3 region is CASSECRVGACNQPQHF. The DNA of the CDR3 is TGTGCCAGCAGTGAATGCAGGGTGGGGGCATGCAATCAGCCCCAGCATTTT.

This chain's CDR3 is CASSQVGASGTDTQYF. CDR3 in DNA: TGCGCCAGCAGCCAAGTGGGGGCTAGCGGGACAGATACGCAGTATTTT. V usage is TRBV4-3 and J usage is TRBJ2-3; 8 positions match TRBD2. Germline V gene lookup returns CDR1 LGHNA and CDR2 YSLEER. CDR3 size: 16 residues. The J segment lost 3 bases and the V segment lost 1 base, leaving 6 bases of the junction unmatched.

This chain links TRBV4-2 with TRBJ2-6, with D uncertain. CDR3 size: 18 residues. V was cut by 0 bases and J by 0 bases, with 12 bases left in between. CDR1 and CDR2 from the germline V gene are LGHNA and YNFKEQ. CDR3 in amino acids: CASSQDAARGSGANVLTF. For the CDR3, the DNA is TGTGCCAGCAGCCAAGATGCGGCGAGAGGCTCTGGGGCCAACGTCCTGACTTTC.

This sequence joins TRBV5-1 and TRBJ2-1, with D uncertain. V dropped 0 bases and J dropped 8 bases, with 6 bases sitting between them. The CDR3 is 12 residues long. Germline assignment: CDR1 SGHRS and CDR2 YFSETQ. The chain's CDR3 is CASSLAPDEQFF. The DNA for the CDR3 is TGCGCCAGCAGCTTGGCCCCTGATGAGCAGTTCTTC.

The V and J genes are TRBV30 and TRBJ2-1; D not certain. The CDR3 consists of 13 residues. Trimming cost V 1 base and J 5 bases, with 9 bases left between them. Per the germline V gene, CDR1 is GTSNPN and CDR2 is SVGIG (reference sequence). This CDR3 reads CAWSGGRNNEQFF. Written as DNA, the CDR3 is TGTGCCTGGAGTGGAGGAAGAAACAATGAGCAGTTCTTC. Full variable domain (missing parts from reference TRBV30 and TRBJ2-1): SQTIHQWPATLVQPVGSPLSLECTVEGTSNPNLYWYRQAAGRGLQLLFYSVGIGQISSEVPQNLSASRPQDRQFILSSKKLLLSDSGFYLCAWSGGRNNEQFFGPGTRLTVL.

The genes are TRBV28 and TRBJ2-7, with 11 bases matching TRBD1. V shed 4 bases and J 4 bases; nucleotides not matched to a gene: 6. CDR3 length: 15 amino acids. CDR1 and CDR2 from the germline V gene are MDHEN and SYDVKM. As DNA, the CDR3 is TGTGCCAGCAGTTGGACAGGGGGCAGGGGTTACGAGCAGTACTTC. This encodes CASSWTGGRGYEQYF.

The chain uses TRBV12-5 and TRBJ2-7, with 8 bases aligning to TRBD2. The CDR3 loop spans 17 amino acids. CDR1 LGHNT and CDR2 FRNRAP come from the germline V gene. With 0 bases clipped from V and 5 bases from J, the junction kept 12 bases outside the gene matches. CDR3 DNA: TGTGCTAGTGGTTTGGTAAATTCTCGAGGAGCGGGAGACGAGCAGTACTTC. This sequence encodes CASGLVNSRGAGDEQYF.

This clone turned up a few times. The chain carries TRBV29-1 and TRBJ2-5, with 12 nucleotides matching TRBD2. V gave up 2 bases and J gave up 5 bases; unmatched junction bases: 3. CDR1 is SQVTM and CDR2 is ANQGSEA in the germline V gene. The CDR3 spans 14 residues. The CDR3 region is CSVERLAGAETQYF. DNA for the CDR3: TGCAGCGTTGAAAGACTAGCGGGAGCTGAGACCCAGTACTTC.

The chain is built from TRBV27 and TRBJ1-5; D not certain. The ends were cut back, 6 bases at V and 0 bases at J, with 24 bases in the middle. Per the germline V gene, CDR1 is MNHEY and CDR2 is SMNVEV (reference sequence). CDR3 size: 19 residues. In DNA, the CDR3 is TGTGCCAGCAGCCCCGTTCAGGTAGTGCCAAGCCGTAGCAATCAGCCCCAGCATTTT. Encoded protein: CASSPVQVVPSRSNQPQHF.

The chain combines TRBV4-3 with TRBJ2-1, with 11 bases that match TRBD2. This CDR3 contains 20 residues. Germline V gene data show CDR1 as LGHNA and CDR2 as YSLEER. Trimming cost V 5 bases and J 0 bases; bases outside gene matches: 15. For the CDR3, the DNA is TGCGCCAGCAGCACGCCCCGTGGGACTAGCGGAAATAGCTCCTACAATGAGCAGTTCTTC. It yields the protein CASSTPRGTSGNSSYNEQFF.

The gene calls are TRBV6-5 and TRBJ2-7, with D perhaps TRBD2 (7 bases). Germline loops: CDR1 MNHEY, CDR2 SVGAGI. The V end was cut by 6 bases, the J end by 4 bases, with 19 bases between. The CDR3 is made up of 15 amino acids. The chain's CDR3 is CASRHGEGGRYEQYF. For the CDR3, the DNA is TGTGCCAGCAGGCACGGGGAGGGGGGAAGGTACGAGCAGTACTTC.

The chain carries TRBV5-6 and TRBJ2-3; 8 nucleotides agree with TRBD1. This CDR3 contains 19 residues. Germline trimming cut 4 bases from V and 1 base from J; bases unmatched to any gene: 17. CDR1 is SGHDT and CDR2 is YYEEEE in the germline V gene. CDR3 protein: CASSPPSLQGERGTDTQYF. Here the CDR3 DNA reads TGTGCCAGCAGCCCCCCGTCCTTACAGGGGGAGAGAGGCACAGATACGCAGTATTTT.

In DNA form, the CDR3 reads TGTGCCAGCAGCCCCCTCCACACGAAGCGGAGCACGCGAAATGAGCAGTTCTTC. Translated, it gives CASSPLHTKRSTRNEQFF. This chain joins TRBV6-4 and TRBJ2-1; the D gene is possibly TRBD2 (5 bases). The V end was cut by 6 bases, the J end by 7 bases, with 28 bases between. Germline V gives CDR1 MRHNA, CDR2 SNTAGT. The CDR3 runs to 18 residues.

The chain carries TRBV4-3 and TRBJ2-2, with 12 bases identical to TRBD2. The germline V gene encodes CDR1 LGHNA and CDR2 YSLEER. The V gene end was trimmed by 4 bases and the J gene end by 0 bases; junction bases not matched to a gene: 12. The CDR3 sequence is 20 residues long. This CDR3 reads CASSRERVGLAGSNTGELFF. CDR3 nucleotides: TGCGCCAGCAGCCGAGAAAGGGTCGGACTAGCGGGATCGAACACCGGGGAGCTGTTTTTT.

The rearrangement uses TRBV9 and TRBJ1-4, with 7 bases lining up with TRBD1. CDR3 length: 15 amino acids. With V trimmed by 4 bases and J by 0 bases, 3 bases remained unmatched. Germline V gene sequence: CDR1 SGDLS, CDR2 YYNGEE. CDR3 sequence reads: CASSFGQATNEKLFF. The CDR3 coding sequence is TGTGCCAGCAGCTTCGGACAGGCAACTAATGAAAAACTGTTTTTT. Using reference TRBV9 and TRBJ1-4 for the parts outside the CDR3, the full variable domain is DSGVTQTPKHLITATGQRVTLRCSPRSGDLSVYWYQQSLDQGLQFLIQYYNGEERAKGNILERFSAQQFPDLHSELNLSSLELGDSALYFCASSFGQATNEKLFFGSGTQLSVL.

This chain joins TRBV14 and TRBJ2-7; the D gene is possibly TRBD2 (5 bases). The CDR3 sequence is 14 residues long. Germline V lookup: CDR1 SGHDN, CDR2 FVKESK. The V end was cut by 4 bases, the J end by 3 bases, with 13 bases between. This CDR3 reads CASSPEGGRYEQYF. The CDR3 bases are TGTGCCAGCAGCCCCGAAGGAGGTCGCTACGAGCAGTACTTC.

This chain joins TRBV7-9 and TRBJ1-5; D is unclear. V was shortened by 1 base and J by 0 bases, with 10 bases between the two germline ends. The CDR3 runs to 16 residues. The germline V gene encodes CDR1 SEHNR and CDR2 FQNEAQ (reference sequence). The CDR3 DNA reads TGTGCCAGCAGCTTAGTTTGCGGAGGTAGCAATCAGCCCCAGCATTTT. This translates into CASSLVCGGSNQPQHF.

The chain links TRBV2 to TRBJ1-2; 9 nucleotides line up with TRBD1. Germline-derived CDR1 and CDR2 are SNHLY and FYNNEI. The CDR3 extends over 13 amino acids. V dropped 7 bases and J dropped 1; count of bases not matched to a gene: 1. CDR3 nucleotide sequence: TGTGCCAGCAAGGACAGGGGTAACTATGGCTACACCTTC. It translates to CASKDRGNYGYTF.

The V gene is TRBV7-9, the J gene TRBJ2-2; 10 bases align to TRBD2. V shed 1 base, J shed 4 bases, and the junction held 6 bases outside the gene matches. The germline CDR1 and CDR2 sequences are SEHNR and FQNEAQ (reference sequence). CDR3 length: 17 residues. The CDR3 loop reads CASSLVGLAGVTGELFF. The CDR3 coding sequence is TGTGCCAGCAGCTTAGTCGGTCTAGCGGGAGTCACCGGGGAGCTGTTTTTT.

This clone was found a few times. The chain carries TRBV19 and TRBJ1-1; no firm D call. V gave up 7 bases and J gave up 0 bases, with 9 bases separating them. Looked up from germline, CDR1 is LNHDA and CDR2 is SQIVND (reference sequence). The CDR3 covers 13 residues. For the CDR3, the DNA is TGTGCCAGTATGTCCATCCTGAACACTGAAGCTTTCTTT. Its translation: CASMSILNTEAFF.

The chain combines TRBV5-6 with TRBJ2-5; D possibly corresponds to TRBD2 (5 bases). CDR3 length: 14 amino acids. The V gene lost 1 base and the J gene lost 4 bases, with 11 bases spanning the gap. Per the germline V gene, CDR1 is SGHDT and CDR2 is YYEEEE. This CDR3 is CASSLNGRRETQYF. The CDR3 DNA reads as TGTGCCAGCAGCTTGAATGGGAGAAGAGAGACCCAGTACTTC.

The chain carries TRBV11-2 and TRBJ2-3; TRBD2 matches 9 bases. Germline V gives CDR1 SGHAT, CDR2 FQNNGV. The V segment lost 6 bases and the J segment 3 bases; nucleotides outside the gene matches: 7. The CDR3 covers 15 residues. The CDR3 region is CASSRAGGSTDTQYF. The CDR3, as DNA: TGTGCCAGCAGTCGAGCGGGAGGCAGTACAGATACGCAGTATTTT.